The clone carrying this T cell receptor (beta chain) appeared a single time. Generated by immunoSEQ multiplex PCR, the TCRdb table keeps only in-frame clones and is missing some. Here the sample spans 200,000 to 300,000 clones, over 75% being singletons. This record comes from a study of blood T cell repertoires in COVID-19. J lost 4 bases, V lost 5 bases, and 9 bases had no gene match. The germline CDR1 and CDR2 sequences are SGHNT and YENEEA. This CDR3 contains 16 residues. The chain has TRBV11-3 and TRBJ2-2, with 8 bases identical to TRBD1. The receptor's source is a young woman with acute or convalescent COVID-19. Sequencing was carried out using peripheral blood. CDR3 amino acids: CASSPNLDRGTGELFF. For the CDR3, the DNA is TGTGCCAGCAGCCCAAACCTAGACAGGGGCACCGGGGAGCTGTTTTTT.